Listed below are T cell receptor beta chains from one sample, sequenced in a study of quantifying T cell responses using KT2 cells. TCRdb recomputed calls from the UMI-ligation and nested PCR reads with MiXCR, one row per CDR3 protein. The data contain approximately 54,000 distinct CDR3 sequences, approximately 10% of them singletons. Sequences were obtained from PBMCs spiked with cells of the T cell clone KT2. The receptors stem from a human donor. Both conserved end residues are part of each CDR3. Fields, in order: J gene, D gene, clone size, V gene, CDR3 DNA, CDR3 protein. A D gene is named only where the DNA matches it firmly. Not all rows give a size; the values are once, few, many and, for expanded clones, a class.

TRBJ2-7 TRBD2 many TRBV4-3 TGCGCCAGCAGCCATATCGCTCCCTGGAAGCGGGGATTCGAGCAGTACTTC CASSHIAPWKRGFEQYF
TRBJ2-5 . . TRBV29-1 TGCAGCGTTGAAGAAAACGGTGGGGAGACCCAGTACTTC CSVEENGGETQYF
TRBJ1-1 . . TRBV2 TGTGCCAGCAAGTTTGAACCGTTTGAAGCTTTCTTT CASKFEPFEAFF
TRBJ2-1 . . TRBV25-1 TGTGCCAGCAGGGGCTCATGGGGAGATGAGCAGTTCTTC CASRGSWGDEQFF
TRBJ1-2 TRBD1 few TRBV3-1 TGTGCCAGCAGCCAAGTCGGACAGGGGTGGCGCGGCTACACCTTC CASSQVGQGWRGYTF
TRBJ2-7 TRBD2 . TRBV6-6 TGTGCCAGCAGTTACTCGCCGCGGGAGACCTATTCCTACGAGCAGTACTTC CASSYSPRETYSYEQYF
TRBJ1-2 TRBD1 many TRBV7-9 TGTGCCAGCAGTCTCAGGGCCAGAGAGGGTGGAGGACAGGGAAGGAGCTATGGCTACACCTTC CASSLRAREGGGQGRSYGYTF
TRBJ2-5 TRBD2 few TRBV7-2 TGTGCCAGCAGCCTATCCGGGACTAGCGGGAGGGTTCGAGAGACCCAGTACTTC CASSLSGTSGRVRETQYF
TRBJ2-3 TRBD1 many TRBV12-3/TRBV12-4 TGTGCCAGCAGCCGTGGACAGGTCACAGATACGCAGTATTTT CASSRGQVTDTQYF
TRBJ1-2 TRBD1 . TRBV15 TGTGCCACCAGCAGAGATGGGACCCGGGACAGGGACGGCTATGGCTACACCTTC CATSRDGTRDRDGYGYTF
TRBJ1-6 TRBD1 . TRBV12-3/TRBV12-4 TGTGCCAGCAGCCCTGGACAGGGTAATTCACCCCTCCACTTT CASSPGQGNSPLHF
TRBJ2-3 TRBD2 . TRBV12-3/TRBV12-4 TGTGCCAGCAGAAACACAGCGGGGGCGGATACGCAGTATTTT CASRNTAGADTQYF
TRBJ1-5 . few TRBV20-1 TGCAGTGCTAATTGGCCACCGCGAGTTGGTAGCAATCAGCCCCAGCATTTT CSANWPPRVGSNQPQHF
TRBJ2-1 TRBD2 few TRBV14 TGTGCCAGCAGCCGAGGAGCGGGACTAGAGACCCATGAGCAGTTCTTC CASSRGAGLETHEQFF
TRBJ2-1 . . TRBV7-9 TGTGCCAGCAGCATATATTTCAATGAGCAGTTCTTC CASSIYFNEQFF
TRBJ1-2 TRBD1 once TRBV29-1 TGCAGCGTTCAGGGGGCCGACTATGGCTACACCTTC CSVQGADYGYTF
TRBJ2-1 . few TRBV11-2 TGTGCCAGCAGCTTAAGGTCGAGGGGGAGCCACAATGAGCAGTTCTTC CASSLRSRGSHNEQFF
TRBJ2-7 TRBD1 . TRBV6-5 TGTGCCAGCAGTTATTGGGGACAGGGATCAGTCGAGCAGTACTTC CASSYWGQGSVEQYF
TRBJ2-2 TRBD1 few TRBV7-8 TGTGCCAGCAGCTCCTCGGGACAGGGTCTTACCGGGGAGCTGTTTTTT CASSSSGQGLTGELFF
TRBJ2-3 . many TRBV6-4 TGTGCCAGCAGTGCCAGGCCTAGTACAGATACGCAGTATTTT CASSARPSTDTQYF
TRBJ2-7 . many TRBV11-3 TGTGCCAGCAGCTTGAATCCTCTAGGGCAGTACTTC CASSLNPLGQYF
TRBJ2-7 . few TRBV12-3/TRBV12-4 TGTGCCAGCAGCCCTACTGCTATCAGCGACGAGCAGTACTTC CASSPTAISDEQYF
TRBJ2-3 TRBD1 many TRBV29-1 TGCAGCGTTCTACAAGACAGGGGTAGAGCAGATACGCAGTATTTT CSVLQDRGRADTQYF
TRBJ2-3 . few TRBV6-2/TRBV6-3 TGTGCCAGCAGTTACACCGGGTATACGCAGTATTTT CASSYTGYTQYF
TRBJ2-7 TRBD1 . TRBV18 TGTGCCAGCTCACCCCGGGACAGGGGTCACGAGCAGTACTTC CASSPRDRGHEQYF
TRBJ2-1 TRBD2 many TRBV28 TGTGCCAGCAGTCTACAAGCGGGAACCTACAATGAGCAGTTCTTC CASSLQAGTYNEQFF
TRBJ2-7 . . TRBV7-6 TGTGCCAGCAGCTTAGCGCACTCTGTCAGCTCCTACGAGCAGTACTTC CASSLAHSVSSYEQYF
TRBJ2-7 . many TRBV5-4 TGTGCCAGCAGCCCCAGCTCGTCTGTTCGCGGGCGCGAGCAGTACTTC CASSPSSSVRGREQYF
TRBJ2-5 . . TRBV20-1 TGCAGTGCTAGAGATGCACGGAATCAAGAGACCCAGTACTTC CSARDARNQETQYF
TRBJ2-7 TRBD1 . TRBV7-2 TGTGCCAGCAGCTCACAGGGGTACGAGCAGTACTTC CASSSQGYEQYF
TRBJ2-7 . . TRBV29-1 TGCAGCGTTCGCAGGGGTCACGAGCAGTACTTC CSVRRGHEQYF
TRBJ1-1 TRBD1 few TRBV18 TGTGCCAACAGACAGGGGGCGAACACTGAAGCTTTCTTT CANRQGANTEAFF
TRBJ2-7 . many TRBV20-1 TGCAGTGCTAGAGGGTCGACCTCCTACGAGCAGTACTTC CSARGSTSYEQYF
TRBJ1-5 TRBD1 few TRBV4-1 TGCGCCAGCAGCCCGGGACAGGGAGAGGATCAGCCCCAGCATTTT CASSPGQGEDQPQHF
TRBJ2-3 . . TRBV7-2 TGTGCCAGCAGCTTAGCGGAGGACGATACGCAGTATTTT CASSLAEDDTQYF
TRBJ1-2 . few TRBV18 TGTGCCAGCTCACCCTTCGAAGGGCGAGCTGGCTACACCTTC CASSPFEGRAGYTF
TRBJ1-4 . few TRBV20-1 TGCAGTGCCAGCCCCGGGGGGCGCGGGAGTGAAAAACTGTTTTTT CSASPGGRGSEKLFF
TRBJ1-1 . many TRBV18 TGTGCCAGCTCACCAGGGGTGGACACTGAAGCTTTCTTT CASSPGVDTEAFF
TRBJ2-3 . few TRBV11-2 TGTGCCAGCAGCCCAAGGTTCACAGATACGCAGTATTTT CASSPRFTDTQYF
TRBJ1-2 . many TRBV20-1 TGCAGTGCTCAGGGGACAAACTATGGCTACACCTTC CSAQGTNYGYTF